The entry below gives a single TCR beta chain sequence along with its context. What it binds is not known. The CDR3 has 14 amino acids. Germline CDR1 and CDR2: LGHDT and YNNKEL (reference sequence). V lost 3 bases, J lost 4 bases, and 1 base stayed unmatched. This sample was taken from a study of T cell responses to AZD1222 COVID-19 vaccine. Study results and limitations: Spike-spanning, vaccine-associated CD4 TCRs were dominant at 160-218 and 743-854.

Using immunoSEQ multiplex PCR, the repertoire was profiled, and TCRdb retains in-frame clones only, with some absent. The sample lists under 150,000 clones; roughly nine tenths were seen once. The chain has TRBV3-1 (or the pseudogene TRBV3-2) and TRBJ1-3; 9 positions match TRBD1. The TCR originated in an adult who received the AZD1222 COVID-19 vaccine. The sample consisted of peripheral blood, taken 28 days after the second AZD1222 dose. Written as DNA, the CDR3 is TGTGCCAGCAGCCAGGGGACAGGGGGAAACACCATATATTTT. Translation: CASSQGTGGNTIYF.